Presented here are 5 T cell receptor beta chains from one specimen sequenced in a study of somatic mutations in cytotoxic T cells in rheumatoid arthritis. This table comes from immunoSEQ multiplex PCR, and its TCRdb copy is limited to in-frame clones, with some not included. The profile covers 12,000 or so clones, with 74% appearing a single time and about 9.9% taken by the ten largest. The sequencing sample was made of CD8+ T cells sorted from blood. The receptors were gathered from a woman between 40 and 55 years old in good health.

The chain combines TRBV5-1 with TRBJ2-3, with 9 bases fitting TRBD1. CDR3 size: 17 residues. From germline, CDR1 is SGHRS and CDR2 YFSETQ. The V gene end was trimmed by 4 bases and the J gene end by 0 bases; junction bases not matched to a gene: 9. The chain's CDR3 is CASSPYPGTGSTDTQYF. DNA for the CDR3: TGCGCCAGCAGCCCTTATCCGGGGACAGGGAGCACAGATACGCAGTATTTT.

The gene calls are TRBV5-8 and TRBJ1-2, with 9 bases that match TRBD1. The CDR3 runs to 14 residues. Germline V lookup: CDR1 SGHTS, CDR2 YDEGEE. V lost 4 bases, J lost 6 bases, and 7 bases stayed unmatched. In nucleotides, the CDR3 is TGTGCCAGCAGCCTACCACAGGGGGCCGATGGCTACACCTTC. Encoded protein: CASSLPQGADGYTF.

The chain has TRBV4-1 and TRBJ2-3; unclear D gene. Trimming left V 3 bases short and J 1 base short, with 8 bases between. The germline V gene encodes CDR1 MGHRA and CDR2 YSYEKL. The CDR3 has 14 amino acids. CDR3 protein: CASSQAGGTDTQYF. CDR3 DNA: TGCGCCAGCAGCCAGGCCGGAGGCACAGATACGCAGTATTTT.

The chain is built from TRBV4-1 and TRBJ2-3, with D perhaps being TRBD1 or TRBD2 (7 bases each). The CDR3 has 13 residues. Germline V gene data show CDR1 as MGHRA and CDR2 as YSYEKL. Trimming left V 3 bases short and J 6 bases short, with 10 bases between. CDR3 region: CASSHQGGDTQYF. CDR3 sequence (DNA): TGCGCCAGCAGCCACCAGGGGGGGGATACGCAGTATTTT.

The rearrangement joins TRBV29-1 to TRBJ2-2, with D possibly TRBD1 on 5 matching bases. V gave up 5 bases and J gave up 0 bases, with 13 bases separating them. Per germline, CDR1 SQVTM and CDR2 ANQGSEA. CDR3 length: 15 residues. The CDR3 DNA sequence: TGCAGCGTTCAGGAGTGGGGCTCGAACACCGGGGAGCTGTTTTTT. Translation: CSVQEWGSNTGELFF.